This entry is about one T cell receptor (beta chain). The sample originates from a study of T cells in Graves' hyperthyroidism and ophthalmopathy. The CDR3 regions of TCR beta were amplified from RNA transcripts. The TCR CDR3 first-round RT-PCR relied on the HTBI primer set. One entry per CDR3 protein results from TCRdb running MiXCR on the multiplex PCR reads. The sample contains about 290,000 distinct CDR3 sequences, about a sixth of which appear only once. This receptor was identified in a woman aged 60-75 years with Graves' ophthalmopathy. The sequenced material came from blood.

The CDR3 bases are TGTGCCAGCAGCTTATCGGGGGCTGGTTCACCCCTCCACTTT. This translates into CASSLSGAGSPLHF. V and J are TRBV7-6 and TRBJ1-6, with a weak D call TRBD1 (6 bases). In germline, CDR1 is SGHVS, CDR2 FNYEAQ. Between the trimmed V and J ends, which lost 2 bases and 9 bases, there was a span of 11 bases. CDR3 length equals 14 residues.